The T cell receptor beta chain described here comes from a study of T cell responses to AZD1222 COVID-19 vaccine. Concerning this clone: Its antigen is currently unknown.

Second-dose recipients at about 4 or about 12 weeks were treated as one pooled group. Points from the study as a whole: Dominant CD4 TCR responses targeted spike regions 160-218 and 743-854. Donor demographics were predominantly white British with a female majority; clonal diversity may be underestimated. Compared with day 0, the breadth and depth of the Spike-specific TCR repertoire rose significantly after two doses of AZD1222.

The repertoire was sequenced with immunoSEQ multiplex PCR; TCRdb's copy has only in-frame clones and lacks some. The sample shows about 140,000 clones, around 90% of them seen only once. This CDR3 has 16 amino acids. J lost 4 bases, V lost 1 base, and 8 bases had no gene match. Germline V gene sequence: CDR1 KGHSH, CDR2 LQKENI. This material consisted of peripheral blood, taken 28 days after the second AZD1222 dose. This TCR derives from an adult who received the AZD1222 COVID-19 vaccine. V and J are TRBV18 and TRBJ2-5, with 8 bases lining up with TRBD1. CDR3 DNA sequence: TGTGCCAGCTCACCACGCGTCAGGGGGCAGAGAGAGACCCAGTACTTC. Protein: CASSPRVRGQRETQYF.